These 30 T cell receptor beta chains share one sample of origin, sequenced in a study of blood T cell repertoires in COVID-19 (dated by TCRdb to about 2020). Libraries were made using the immunoSEQ multiplex PCR assay. Drawn from immuneACCESS, this table holds only the in-frame rearrangements with V and J called that TCRdb kept. Clones are partly lost; checked studies trace under half to an unresolved V gene and leave the rest unexplained. The sample table contains approximately 210,000 clones; only one count was recorded for roughly four fifths of them. The ten largest clones represent 12% of the sample. Sequencing was performed on PBMCs or T cells enriched from blood (not recorded which). The receptors were sampled from a middle-aged man who had recovered from COVID-19.

The chain joins TRBV5-6 to TRBJ1-5; TRBD1 is a possible D gene (6 bases). V was pared by 4 bases and J by 2 bases, with 10 bases between. Per the germline V gene, CDR1 is SGHDT and CDR2 is YYEEEE. The CDR3 length is 14 residues. The CDR3 DNA is TGTGCCAGCAGCCGCAGGGGAGGCAATCAGCCCCAGCATTTT. This gives the protein CASSRRGGNQPQHF.

The table lists this clone with a count of one. The CDR3 region is CASRSPSSYRTDTQYF. CDR3 sequence (DNA): TGTGCCAGCAGGTCACCTTCTAGTTATCGCACAGATACGCAGTATTTT. The gene calls are TRBV7-9 and TRBJ2-3; D unclear. The CDR3 has 16 amino acids. V was shortened by 6 bases and J by 1 base, with 17 bases between the two germline ends. Germline CDR1 and CDR2: SEHNR and FQNEAQ (reference sequence). Variable domain in full (rest from reference TRBV7-9 and TRBJ2-3): DTGVSQNPRHKITKRGQNVTFRCDPISEHNRLYWYRQTLGQGPEFLTYFQNEAQLEKSRLLSDRFSAERPKGSFSTLEIQRTEQGDSAMYLCASRSPSSYRTDTQYFGPGTRLTVL.

The chain is built from TRBV7-3 and TRBJ2-1, with TRBD2 matching 7 bases. The trim removed 1 base at V and 8 bases at J, leaving 8 bases unmatched. The CDR3 loop spans 15 amino acids. CDR1 and CDR2 from the germline V gene are SGHTA and FQGTGA. CDR3 region: CASSLNGLEGDEQFF. The CDR3 nucleotides read TGTGCCAGCAGCTTAAATGGACTAGAAGGAGATGAGCAGTTCTTC.

The chain combines TRBV4-3 with TRBJ1-2; tentative D call: TRBD1 (5 bases). Germline V gene sequence: CDR1 LGHNA, CDR2 YSLEER. V dropped 0 bases and J dropped 7 bases, with 18 bases sitting between them. The CDR3 covers 16 residues. The CDR3 region is CASSQDIQGRISGYTF. For the CDR3, the DNA is TGCGCCAGCAGCCAAGATATTCAGGGTCGAATTAGTGGCTACACCTTC.

The genes are TRBV29-1 and TRBJ2-2; D perhaps matches TRBD2 (6 bases). The germline CDR1 and CDR2 sequences are SQVTM and ANQGSEA. The CDR3 is 11 residues long. Trimming took off 8 bases at V and 8 bases at J, with 12 bases between the two ends. CDR3 in DNA: TGCAGCTCCGGGACTGGTGGGGAGCTGTTTTTT. Amino acids: CSSGTGGELFF.

The chain combines TRBV6-2 or TRBV6-3 with TRBJ1-2, with D possibly being TRBD1 (6 bases). The CDR3 covers 15 residues. Looked up from germline, CDR1 is MNHEY and CDR2 is SVGEGT. The germline V and J ends were trimmed by 2 bases and 0 bases, with 10 bases remaining between them. CDR3 residues: CASSYRDTANYGYTF. The CDR3 region has the DNA TGTGCCAGCAGTTACCGGGACACCGCTAACTATGGCTACACCTTC.

CDR3: CASSKGHVEQYV. DNA for the CDR3: TGTGCCAGCAGCAAGGGACACGTCGAGCAGTACGTC. This chain connects TRBV7-9 to TRBJ2-7, with a possible D match to TRBD1 (6 bases). CDR1 is SEHNR and CDR2 is FQNEAQ in the germline V gene (reference sequence). The V end lost 5 bases, the J end lost 6 bases, and 11 bases lay between the germline ends. This CDR3 is 12 amino acids long.

The chain carries TRBV3-1 (or the pseudogene TRBV3-2) and TRBJ2-1; D gene uncertain. The V and J ends lost 10 bases and 0 bases respectively, with 10 bases between them. This CDR3 has 13 residues. CDR1 and CDR2 (germline): LGHDT, YNNKEL (reference sequence). CDR3 bases: TGTGCCACTACCGGCGGCTCCTACAATGAGCAGTTCTTC. This translates into CATTGGSYNEQFF.

The CDR3 DNA reads TGTGCCAGCAGTTTAGGTGTGAGCTCCTACAATGAGCAGTTCTTC. Translation: CASSLGVSSYNEQFF. The chain is built from TRBV28 and TRBJ2-1; D gene uncertain. The germline gives CDR1 MDHEN, CDR2 SYDVKM. This CDR3 is 15 amino acids long. Trimming removed 2 bases at V and 0 bases at J, with 8 bases between.

The chain has TRBV3-1 (or the pseudogene TRBV3-2) and TRBJ2-7, with D possibly matching TRBD2 (5 bases). The CDR3 loop spans 14 amino acids. Germline V lookup: CDR1 LGHDT, CDR2 YNNKEL (reference sequence). Trimming took off 1 base at V and 3 bases at J, with 10 bases between the two ends. DNA of the CDR3: TGTGCCAGCAGCCAAGGCGGACGGGGCTACGAGCAGTACGTC. This codes for CASSQGGRGYEQYV.

This clone has a single count. The chain carries TRBV28 and TRBJ2-7, with 7 bases matching TRBD1. With V trimmed by 6 bases and J by 3 bases, 5 bases remained unmatched. CDR1 and CDR2 from the germline V gene are MDHEN and SYDVKM. The CDR3 is 13 amino acids. CDR3 amino acids: CASRQGPLYEQYF. In DNA form, the CDR3 reads TGTGCCAGCAGACAGGGGCCCCTCTACGAGCAGTACTTC.

J is TRBJ1-5 and V is TRBV19, with a weak D call TRBD1 (5 bases). The V end lost 3 bases, the J end lost 0 bases, and 9 bases lay between the germline ends. This CDR3 has 15 amino acids. The germline gives CDR1 LNHDA, CDR2 SQIVND (reference sequence). DNA of the CDR3: TGTGCCAGTAGTATGAGACAGAATAGCAATCAGCCCCAGCATTTT. It codes for CASSMRQNSNQPQHF.

A single count supports this clone. This chain connects TRBV3-1 (or the pseudogene TRBV3-2) to TRBJ2-2, with D unclear. The length of the CDR3 is 15 residues. V lost 0 bases, J lost 1 base, and 6 bases lay in between. The germline gives CDR1 LGHDT, CDR2 YNNKEL (reference sequence). CDR3 nucleotides: TGTGCCAGCAGCCAAGATTTCGGGAACACCGGGGAGCTGTTTTTT. This encodes CASSQDFGNTGELFF.

The V call is TRBV18, the J call TRBJ2-1, with 7 bases aligning to TRBD2. Germline CDR1 reads KGHSH; CDR2 reads LQKENI. The CDR3 is made up of 16 amino acids. V trimming: 1 base; J trimming: 9 bases; junction bases outside the gene matches: 12. DNA for the CDR3: TGTGCCAGCTCACCACGGGGCGGGAGAGACGGGGGTGAGCAGTTCTTC. Encoded protein: CASSPRGGRDGGEQFF.

The chain is built from TRBV7-2 and TRBJ2-7; 8 nucleotides line up with TRBD2. V gave up 1 base and J gave up 2 bases; unmatched junction bases: 13. Germline V CDR1 and CDR2: SGHTA, FQGNSA. This CDR3 is 18 amino acids long. The CDR3 DNA sequence: TGTGCCAGCAGCTTAGGACCCGTCGCGGGAGGCACCGCCTACGAGCAGTACTTC. This encodes CASSLGPVAGGTAYEQYF. Full variable domain (missing parts from reference TRBV7-2 and TRBJ2-7): GAGVSQSPSNKVTEKGKDVELRCDPISGHTALYWYRQSLGQGLEFLIYFQGNSAPDKSGLPSDRFSAERTGGSVSTLTIQRTQQEDSAVYLCASSLGPVAGGTAYEQYFGPGTRLTVT.

The chain employs TRBV6-5 and TRBJ1-2, with unresolved D. Germline CDR1 is MNHEY and CDR2 is SVGAGI. V was cut by 0 bases and J by 6 bases, with 11 bases left in between. The CDR3 runs 14 residues. The CDR3 region is CASSYSHRVNGYTF. CDR3 DNA: TGTGCCAGCAGTTACTCTCACCGGGTAAATGGCTACACCTTC.

The V gene is TRBV2, the J gene TRBJ1-2; no clear D gene. The CDR3 runs 13 residues. CDR1 is SNHLY and CDR2 is FYNNEI in the germline V gene. The V gene lost 9 bases and the J gene lost 3 bases, with 14 bases spanning the gap. Here the CDR3 reads CARFEGSDYGYTF. The CDR3 bases are TGTGCCAGGTTTGAAGGTAGCGACTATGGCTACACCTTC. Full variable domain (outside the CDR3, taken from reference TRBV2 and TRBJ1-2): EPEVTQTPSHQVTQMGQEVILRCVPISNHLYFYWYRQILGQKVEFLVSFYNNEISEKSEIFDDQFSVERPDGSNFTLKIRSTKLEDSAMYFCARFEGSDYGYTFGSGTRLTVV.

The gene calls are TRBV7-3 and TRBJ2-5; 7 nucleotides agree with TRBD1. V shed 5 bases, J shed 1 base, and the junction held 7 bases outside the gene matches. The CDR3 has 15 residues. Germline-derived CDR1 and CDR2 are SGHTA and FQGTGA. CDR3 amino acids: CASSPQGTVQETQYF. The DNA of the CDR3 is TGTGCCAGCAGCCCACAGGGGACAGTCCAAGAGACCCAGTACTTC.

This clone was recorded only once. This chain uses TRBV7-3 with TRBJ2-1, with 7 bases aligning to TRBD2. The germline gives CDR1 SGHTA, CDR2 FQGTGA. V lost 5 bases to trimming and J lost 5 bases; unmatched junction nucleotides: 12. The CDR3 contains 16 residues. The CDR3: CASSPGLGGSNNEQFF. Written as DNA, the CDR3 is TGTGCCAGCAGCCCCGGCCTGGGCGGGAGTAACAATGAGCAGTTCTTC. The complete variable domain, with remaining parts taken from reference TRBV7-3 and TRBJ2-1, reads GAGVSQTPSNKVTEKGKYVELRCDPISGHTALYWYRQSLGQGPEFLIYFQGTGAADDSGLPNDRFFAVRPEGSVSTLKIQRTERGDSAVYLCASSPGLGGSNNEQFFGPGTRLTVL.

This clone came up a few times. The chain links TRBV25-1 to TRBJ2-1; the D is unclear. V shed 5 bases and J shed 3 bases, with 8 bases lying between them. The germline gives CDR1 MGHDK, CDR2 SYGVNS. The length of the CDR3 is 13 residues. As DNA, the CDR3 is TGTGCCAGCAGTCTCGCGAACTACAATGAGCAGTTCTTC. This encodes CASSLANYNEQFF.

V is TRBV7-2 and J is TRBJ1-5; D perhaps matches TRBD1 (5 bases). The CDR3 has 13 amino acids. The ends were cut back, 4 bases at V and 2 bases at J, with 6 bases in the middle. Germline V lookup: CDR1 SGHTA, CDR2 FQGNSA. The CDR3 DNA sequence: TGTGCCAGCAGCTCACAGGGCAATCAGCCCCAGCATTTT. Residues: CASSSQGNQPQHF.

This clone was detected only a few times. The chain employs TRBV6-5 and TRBJ1-5; no clear D. This CDR3 region has 13 residues. Germline CDR1 is MNHEY and CDR2 is SVGAGI. Trimming cost V 6 bases and J 6 bases, with 12 bases left between them. CDR3 residues: CASSPLRGQPQHF. In DNA form, the CDR3 reads TGTGCCAGCAGCCCGCTGCGGGGTCAGCCCCAGCATTTT.

The chain couples TRBV7-2 to TRBJ1-6; tentatively, D is TRBD1 (5 bases). Germline assignment: CDR1 SGHTA and CDR2 FQGNSA. V lost 1 base and J lost 8, with 12 bases in between. The CDR3 contains 15 residues. The CDR3 sequence: CASSLGDGGYSPLHF. In DNA form, the CDR3 reads TGTGCCAGCAGCTTAGGTGACGGGGGGTATTCACCCCTCCACTTT.

The chain combines TRBV10-3 with TRBJ2-7; 8 bases map to TRBD1. The J segment lost 4 bases and the V segment lost 6 bases, leaving 5 bases of the junction unmatched. This CDR3 spans 13 amino acids. CDR1 ENHRY and CDR2 SYGVKD come from the germline V gene. CDR3: CAISRTGMYEQYV. As DNA, the CDR3 is TGTGCCATCAGCCGGACAGGGATGTACGAGCAGTACGTC.

The sample holds one count of this clone. The chain combines TRBV27 with TRBJ1-1; 9 bases align to TRBD1. CDR1 is MNHEY, CDR2 SMNVEV, per germline (reference sequence). Trimming cost V 0 bases and J 5 bases; bases outside gene matches: 7. There are 16 residues in the CDR3. In DNA form, the CDR3 reads TGTGCCAGCAGTTTATCAGGACAGGGGAGGGGGACTGAAGCTTTCTTT. Translated, it gives CASSLSGQGRGTEAFF.

The CDR3 bases are TGTGCCAGCAGTTACTTTTCAGGGGGCGCTTTTGGCTACACCTTC. Its protein is CASSYFSGGAFGYTF. The chain recombines TRBV28 with TRBJ1-2; TRBD1 matches at 8 bases. CDR1 is MDHEN and CDR2 is SYDVKM in the germline V gene. The CDR3 has 15 amino acids. J gave up 7 bases and V 4 bases, and 11 bases lay outside the gene matches.

This chain links TRBV10-2 with TRBJ1-6; the match to TRBD1 covers 9 bases. Looked up from germline, CDR1 is WSHSY and CDR2 is SAAADI. The V gene end was trimmed by 9 bases and the J gene end by 8 bases; junction bases not matched to a gene: 2. This CDR3 is 12 amino acids long. The CDR3 region is CASWDRDSPLHF. CDR3 sequence (DNA): TGCGCCAGTTGGGACAGGGATTCACCCCTCCACTTT.

With regard to this clone: The germline gene is not matched at one end of the junction; a read error may be the cause. J is TRBJ2-5 and V is TRBV28, with 11 bases aligning to TRBD1. Germline V gene data show CDR1 as MDHEN and CDR2 as SYDVKM. The CDR3 length is 18 residues. CDR3 protein: CAGSPHRRTGGMGETQYF. The CDR3 DNA sequence: TGTGCCGGCAGTCCCCATCGCCGGACAGGGGGCATGGGAGAGACCCAGTACTTC.

As DNA, the CDR3 is TGTGCCAGCAGTGGGCAGACTATTACCTCTAGCACAGATACGCAGTATTTT. Translated: CASSGQTITSSTDTQYF. This chain links TRBV6-1 with TRBJ2-3, with D maybe TRBD2 (5 bases). In germline, CDR1 is MNHNS, CDR2 SASEGT. V was clipped by 4 bases and J by 0 bases, with 17 bases between them. The CDR3 extends over 17 amino acids.

V and J are TRBV9 and TRBJ1-3; 8 bases agree with TRBD1. This CDR3 comprises 15 residues. V dropped 3 bases and J dropped 0; count of bases not matched to a gene: 2. From germline, CDR1 is SGDLS and CDR2 YYNGEE. CDR3 coding DNA: TGTGCCAGCAGCGGGACAGGGAACTCTGGAAACACCATATATTTT. This translates into CASSGTGNSGNTIYF. The full variable domain, in which reference TRBV9 and TRBJ1-3 provide the parts outside the CDR3, is DSGVTQTPKHLITATGQRVTLRCSPRSGDLSVYWYQQSLDQGLQFLIQYYNGEERAKGNILERFSAQQFPDLHSELNLSSLELGDSALYFCASSGTGNSGNTIYFGEGSWLTVV.